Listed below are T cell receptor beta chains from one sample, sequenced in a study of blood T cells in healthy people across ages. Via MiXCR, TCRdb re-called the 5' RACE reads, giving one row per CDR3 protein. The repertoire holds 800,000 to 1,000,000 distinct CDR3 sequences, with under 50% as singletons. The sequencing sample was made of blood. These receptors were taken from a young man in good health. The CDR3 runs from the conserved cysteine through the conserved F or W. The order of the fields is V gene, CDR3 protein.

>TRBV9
CASSGVAGNPGDTQYF
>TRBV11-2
CASSLDPGPNTEAFF
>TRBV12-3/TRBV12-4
CASSLGGGPYNEQFF
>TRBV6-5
CASSWGLAGGYNEQFF
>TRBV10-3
CAISDTGDSPLHF
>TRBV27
CASSFSGRNEQYF
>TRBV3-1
CASSQVLALLNTEAFF
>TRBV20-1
CSAPLPGQTIYEQYF
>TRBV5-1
CASSFEGGQPQHF
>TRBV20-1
CSARGQLMDYGYTF
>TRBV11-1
CATQGLAYNEQFF
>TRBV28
CASRGGFSHEQYF
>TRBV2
CASSAPSGGASDTQYF
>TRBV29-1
CSVVPGVNQPQHF
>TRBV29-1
CSVDGTSQETQYF
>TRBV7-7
CASSLAADSYNEQFF
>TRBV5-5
CASSLLFGDHNEQFF
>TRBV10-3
CAIRGTGNMNTEAFF
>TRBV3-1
CASSHDSNQPQHF
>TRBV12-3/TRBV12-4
CASTIQRGGRDTQYF
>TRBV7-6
CASSLPGHQETQYF
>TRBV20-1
CSARVPAGGYEQYF
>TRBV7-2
CASSLDGGQRQTQYF
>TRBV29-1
CSVETALAKNIQYF
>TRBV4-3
CANSQTGSLETQYF
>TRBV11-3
CASSLVWFDRLTGELFF
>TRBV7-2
CASSLGPPRGGGTEAFF
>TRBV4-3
CASSQNRASDTQYF
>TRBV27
CASRRGGDFYEQYF
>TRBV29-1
CSALGGPEAFF
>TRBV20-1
CSAGNRGAGETQYF
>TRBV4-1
CASSQDSSLSSGNTIYF
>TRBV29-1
CSVEDPQTGRTSEQYF
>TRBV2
CASRNGQAYNQPQHF
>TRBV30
CAWKLLQGSTDTQYF
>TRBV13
CASSLGTADTDTQYF
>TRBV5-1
CAGSLSTQGEQYF
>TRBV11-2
CASRGFGALGKGYTF
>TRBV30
CAWSQGRVKETQYF
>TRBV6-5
CASSADRRGGYTF
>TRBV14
CASSQDYGTADGYTF